The T cell receptor (beta chain) described here comes from a study of T cell responses to AZD1222 COVID-19 vaccine. The CDR3 is made up of 11 amino acids. V dropped 7 bases and J dropped 13; count of bases not matched to a gene: 8. Germline assignment: CDR1 ENHRY and CDR2 SYGVKD. Notes on the study in general: The study found vaccine-associated CD4 TCRs spanning spike, dominant at 160-218 and 743-854. Donors were mostly white British, more females; clonal diversity possibly underestimated. AZD1222 recipients seropositive at baseline numbered only 5 to 7. Repertoire sampling was restricted to post-peak T cell response timepoints.

The method was immunoSEQ multiplex PCR; TCRdb's version includes in-frame clones alone and lacks a portion of them. The data contain approximately 190,000 clones, roughly 92% of them singletons. Worth noting for this clone: Its antigen remains unknown.

The chain joins TRBV10-3 to TRBJ2-7; 9 bases agree with TRBD2. Specimen: peripheral blood, collected 28 days after the second dose of the MenACWY control vaccine. The receptor's source is an adult who received the MenACWY meningococcal vaccine as a control. The CDR3 DNA sequence: TGTGCCATCAATCTTAGCGGGAGTCAATACTTC. It specifies CAINLSGSQYF.